Listed here are 26 T cell receptor beta chains from one sample, sequenced in a study of CD8+ T cells in alopecia areata. TCR sequencing used cDNA made by reverse transcription of extracted RNA. The data were produced by immunoSEQ multiplex PCR, yet TCRdb's version contains in-frame clones alone and is incomplete. The sample holds 150,000 or so clones, 67% seen once. The starting material was CD8+ T cells sorted from blood, obtained at week 0. The receptors stem from a human donor with alopecia areata.

This chain's CDR3 is CASSGTVHSYNSPLHF. The DNA for the CDR3 is TGCGCCAGCAGCGGGACGGTACACTCCTATAATTCACCCCTCCACTTT. The genes are TRBV10-2 and TRBJ1-6; weak D call: TRBD1 (5 bases). The length of the CDR3 is 16 residues. Between the trimmed V and J ends, which lost 6 bases and 0 bases, there was a span of 12 bases. CDR1 is WSHSY, CDR2 SAAADI, per germline.

V and J are TRBV4-1 and TRBJ1-1, with 7 bases lining up with TRBD1. CDR1 is MGHRA and CDR2 is YSYEKL in the germline V gene. This CDR3 has 14 amino acids. The V segment lost 1 base and the J segment 3 bases; nucleotides outside the gene matches: 2. In nucleotides, the CDR3 is TGCGCCAGCAGCCAAGTCCAGGGGGACACTGAAGCTTTCTTT. Translating gives CASSQVQGDTEAFF.

The chain uses TRBV4-2 and TRBJ1-1, with a possible D match to TRBD1 (5 bases). Germline CDR1 LGHNA, CDR2 YNFKEQ. The germline V and J ends were trimmed by 4 bases and 3 bases, with 15 bases remaining between them. The length of the CDR3 is 15 residues. CDR3 sequence (DNA): TGTGCCAGCAGCCCTCGGGTCTCCAGGGACACTGAAGCTTTCTTT. It codes for CASSPRVSRDTEAFF.

This clone was seen a single time. The chain couples TRBV30 to TRBJ2-1; D gene uncertain. Germline V lookup: CDR1 GTSNPN, CDR2 SVGIG (reference sequence). Trimming removed 1 base from V and 1 base from J, with 23 bases in between. CDR3 length: 19 residues. The CDR3 protein is CAWSGGANWDTSSYNEQFF. DNA for the CDR3: TGTGCCTGGAGTGGTGGCGCTAACTGGGATACCAGTTCCTACAATGAGCAGTTCTTC. The full variable domain, completed using reference TRBV30 and TRBJ2-1, is SQTIHQWPATLVQPVGSPLSLECTVEGTSNPNLYWYRQAAGRGLQLLFYSVGIGQISSEVPQNLSASRPQDRQFILSSKKLLLSDSGFYLCAWSGGANWDTSSYNEQFFGPGTRLTVL.

The rearrangement joins TRBV2 to TRBJ2-7; D is ambiguous. V lost 3 bases and J lost 2, with 8 bases in between. This CDR3 comprises 13 residues. The germline V gene encodes CDR1 SNHLY and CDR2 FYNNEI. The CDR3 protein is CASSEGPTYEQYF. The CDR3 DNA is TGTGCCAGCAGTGAGGGCCCTACCTACGAGCAGTACTTC.

The chain has TRBV6-5 and TRBJ1-5; possibly TRBD1 for D (5 bases). CDR1 and CDR2 (germline): MNHEY, SVGAGI. The CDR3 extends over 13 amino acids. V lost 6 bases and J lost 1, with 7 bases in between. The DNA for the CDR3 is TGTGCCAGCAGAAGACAGAGCAATCAGCCCCAGCATTTT. This codes for CASRRQSNQPQHF.

This chain joins TRBV2 and TRBJ2-3; possibly TRBD1 for D (7 bases). This CDR3 is 15 amino acids long. Deletions cut 3 bases from V and 2 bases from J, with 12 bases between. CDR1 is SNHLY and CDR2 is FYNNEI in the germline V gene. CDR3 in DNA: TGTGCCAGCAGTGAGGAGGGGGCCCTCACAGATACGCAGTATTTT. Encoded protein: CASSEEGALTDTQYF. Looking up the rest from reference TRBV2 and TRBJ2-3 gives the full variable domain: EPEVTQTPSHQVTQMGQEVILRCVPISNHLYFYWYRQILGQKVEFLVSFYNNEISEKSEIFDDQFSVERPDGSNFTLKIRSTKLEDSAMYFCASSEEGALTDTQYFGPGTRLTVL.

CDR3 sequence reads: CSGKGTVQDEQYF. CDR3 coding DNA: TGCAGCGGGAAAGGAACAGTCCAGGATGAGCAGTACTTC. The chain is built from TRBV29-1 and TRBJ2-7; D not certain. The CDR3 has 13 residues. Trimming pared 7 bases from V and 7 bases from J, leaving 20 bases between. Looked up from germline, CDR1 is SQVTM and CDR2 is ANQGSEA.

This rearrangement joins TRBV5-1 to TRBJ2-1, with TRBD1 matching over 7 bases. Germline-derived CDR1 and CDR2 are SGHRS and YFSETQ. This CDR3 is built from 15 residues. Trimming removed 0 bases from V and 0 bases from J; junction bases left unmatched: 0. CDR3 coding DNA: TGCGCCAGCAGCTTGGGGACAGGCTCCTACAATGAGCAGTTCTTC. It yields the protein CASSLGTGSYNEQFF.

This clone occurred once. V gene TRBV5-1 combines with J gene TRBJ2-2, with 12 bases matching TRBD2. V was pared by 4 bases and J by 5 bases, with 6 bases of the junction left unmatched. CDR3 size: 16 residues. In germline, CDR1 is SGHRS, CDR2 YFSETQ. The CDR3: CASSPGLAGFTGELFF. The CDR3 nucleotides are TGCGCCAGCAGCCCCGGACTAGCGGGGTTTACCGGGGAGCTGTTTTTT.

The chain carries TRBV25-1 and TRBJ1-2, with 7 bases matching TRBD1. The germline CDR1 and CDR2 sequences are MGHDK and SYGVNS. V lost 4 bases, J lost 3 bases, and 2 bases stayed unmatched. This CDR3 is built from 13 residues. The CDR3 loop is CASSGDRYYGYTF. CDR3 in DNA: TGTGCCAGCAGTGGGGACAGATACTATGGCTACACCTTC.

The rearrangement links TRBV15 to TRBJ2-7; 10 bases line up with TRBD1. CDR3 length: 14 amino acids. Germline CDR1 reads LNHNV; CDR2 reads YYDKDF (reference sequence). V lost 8 bases and J lost 7; bases outside the gene matches: 11. CDR3 loop: CATSRPGQGQEQYF. DNA of the CDR3: TGTGCCACCTCACGACCGGGACAGGGGCAAGAGCAGTACTTC.

This chain connects TRBV5-1 to TRBJ2-3; D gene unclear. V lost 0 bases and J lost 4, with 6 bases in between. CDR1 and CDR2 from the germline V gene are SGHRS and YFSETQ. The CDR3 is 13 amino acids. CDR3 in amino acids: CASSLGTPDTQYF. DNA for the CDR3: TGCGCCAGCAGCTTGGGGACCCCAGATACGCAGTATTTT.

The V and J genes are TRBV5-1 and TRBJ2-3; D gene ambiguous. Germline CDR1 reads SGHRS; CDR2 reads YFSETQ. V gave up 5 bases and J gave up 2 bases, with 3 bases separating them. The CDR3 runs to 11 residues. CDR3 protein: CASRSTDTQYF. As DNA, the CDR3 is TGCGCCAGCAGGTCCACAGATACGCAGTATTTT.

The chain recombines TRBV30 with TRBJ2-5, with D unclear. The germline V gene encodes CDR1 GTSNPN and CDR2 SVGIG (reference sequence). V lost 2 bases, J lost 2 bases, and 3 bases lay in between. CDR3 length: 11 residues. The CDR3 here is CAWSQQETQYF. CDR3 in DNA: TGTGCCTGGAGTCAGCAAGAGACCCAGTACTTC.

The chain couples TRBV18 to TRBJ2-7, with a possible D match to TRBD1 (6 bases). V shed 2 bases and J shed 3 bases, with 8 bases lying between them. CDR1 is KGHSH, CDR2 LQKENI, per germline. This CDR3 region has 13 residues. This CDR3 reads CASSPRQDYEQYF. The CDR3 nucleotides read TGTGCCAGCTCACCAAGACAGGACTACGAGCAGTACTTC.

As concerns this clone: A read error may explain this, as a much larger clone is one base away. The V gene is TRBV11-2, the J gene TRBJ1-1; no reliable D call. The CDR3 has 13 amino acids. Germline values: CDR1 SGHAT, CDR2 FQNNGV. V gave up 1 base and J gave up 1 base, with 4 bases separating them. The CDR3 sequence: CASSLGTNTEAFF. CDR3 DNA sequence: TGTGCCAGCAGCTTAGGCACGAACACTGAAGCTTTCTTT.

This clone was counted a few times. At the DNA level, this CDR3 is encoded by other sequences in the same sample as well. The V and J genes are TRBV7-9 and TRBJ2-5; no clear D gene. Germline CDR1 reads SEHNR; CDR2 reads FQNEAQ (reference sequence). The CDR3 contains 12 residues. Trimming pared 1 base from V and 5 bases from J, leaving 5 bases between. CDR3 bases: TGTGCCAGCAGCTTAGGGTTGGAGACCCAGTACTTC. Its protein is CASSLGLETQYF.

CDR3 loop: CASSWGGGNTEAFF. The CDR3 region has the DNA TGTGCCAGCAGTTGGGGAGGAGGGAACACTGAAGCTTTCTTT. The rearrangement links TRBV27 to TRBJ1-1, with D uncertain. Between the trimmed V and J ends, which lost 4 bases and 1 base, there was a span of 10 bases. Per germline, CDR1 MNHEY and CDR2 SMNVEV (reference sequence). This CDR3 has 14 residues.

The chain carries TRBV2 and TRBJ2-1, with D unresolved. V gave up 4 bases and J gave up 6 bases, with 10 bases separating them. The CDR3 has 13 residues. Per the germline V gene, CDR1 is SNHLY and CDR2 is FYNNEI. The CDR3 region is CASSGPYSNEQFF. Here the CDR3 DNA reads TGTGCCAGCAGTGGCCCCTATAGCAATGAGCAGTTCTTC.

The chain couples TRBV10-3 to TRBJ1-1; 10 nucleotides match TRBD1. The V and J ends lost 6 bases and 0 bases, in that order; junction bases with no gene match: 7. This CDR3 has 16 residues. Germline loops: CDR1 ENHRY, CDR2 SYGVKD. CDR3 DNA: TGTGCCATCAGGCCCGGGGACAGGGGAATGAACACTGAAGCTTTCTTT. This gives the protein CAIRPGDRGMNTEAFF.

The chain couples TRBV5-1 to TRBJ2-7; D is unclear. The germline V and J ends were trimmed by 4 bases and 1 base, with 12 bases remaining between them. The CDR3 contains 14 residues. Germline lookup yields CDR1 SGHRS and CDR2 YFSETQ. The CDR3 loop reads CASSSDGNSYEQYF. CDR3 DNA sequence: TGCGCCAGCAGCAGCGACGGAAATTCCTACGAGCAGTACTTC.

The sample holds a few counts of this clone. The genes are TRBV13 and TRBJ1-1, with 8 bases matching TRBD1. The CDR3 runs to 16 residues. Germline V gene data show CDR1 as PRHDT and CDR2 as FYEKMQ (reference sequence). The V and J ends lost 1 base and 1 base, in that order; junction bases with no gene match: 5. CDR3 sequence (DNA): TGTGCCAGCAGCTTAGCCGGACAGGGAGGGAACACTGAAGCTTTCTTT. It is translated as CASSLAGQGGNTEAFF.

The chain has TRBV9 and TRBJ2-7; weak D call: TRBD2 (6 bases). Germline CDR1 is SGDLS and CDR2 is YYNGEE. The CDR3 sequence is 16 residues long. Trimming took off 0 bases at V and 3 bases at J, with 16 bases between the two ends. CDR3 DNA: TGTGCCAGCAGCGTAGGTATGGCTAGCGAGGGCTACGAGCAGTACTTC. This translates into CASSVGMASEGYEQYF.

V gene TRBV5-1 combines with J gene TRBJ2-7; D gene uncertain. In germline, CDR1 is SGHRS, CDR2 YFSETQ. V was trimmed by 2 bases and J by 1 base, leaving 10 bases between them. This CDR3 is 14 amino acids long. The CDR3 DNA follows: TGCGCCAGCAGCTTAGAACAGTCTTCCTACGAGCAGTACTTC. This codes for CASSLEQSSYEQYF.

A few counts support this clone. The chain uses TRBV2 and TRBJ2-5; the D gene is possibly TRBD1 (6 bases). This CDR3 spans 16 amino acids. Germline lookup yields CDR1 SNHLY and CDR2 FYNNEI. Trimming took off 7 bases at V and 4 bases at J, with 22 bases between the two ends. This CDR3 is CASNPGWTDLGETQYF. As DNA, the CDR3 is TGTGCCAGCAACCCCGGTTGGACAGACCTTGGAGAGACCCAGTACTTC.